This T cell receptor (beta chain) was sequenced for a study of blood T cell repertoires in COVID-19. Overall study context: Material from acute and convalescent COVID-19 was sourced from the United States, Italy and Spain.

Per the authors' pipeline: Reference gene primer amplification gave estimated nucleated cell counts. Sequenced by immunoSEQ multiplex PCR; TCRdb stores in-frame clones only, minus some. V, J and clone size reflect that table, while D and trimming were determined from the DNA. The sample carries over 100,000 clones, 82% recorded once. The sample was peripheral blood. The clonotype was recovered from a man between 65 and 79 years old with acute or convalescent COVID-19.

This CDR3 is CATGGRVNTEAFF. DNA for the CDR3: TGTGCCACGGGGGGGCGAGTGAACACTGAAGCTTTCTTT. The chain couples TRBV6-5 to TRBJ1-1; TRBD1 might be the D (6 bases). The V gene's germline CDR1 is MNHEY and CDR2 SVGAGI. CDR3 length: 13 residues. Trimming took 10 bases from V and 0 from J, leaving 12 bases between them.